The 14 T cell receptor beta chains listed next were all sequenced from one sample in a study of sequential checkpoint blockade in melanoma. Described treatment: randomized to nivolumab then ipilimumab (arm A) or the reverse (arm B). Method: immunoSEQ multiplex PCR; TCRdb's copy keeps in-frame clones and lacks some. The sample has 10,000 to 15,000 clones; 60% to 70% are singletons. Sequencing used CD8+ T cells sorted from blood (inferred from file names), obtained from a patient given nivolumab and ipilimumab in sequence. These receptors were collected from a human donor with melanoma.

The chain recombines TRBV30 with TRBJ2-2; 12 positions match TRBD1. The V gene end was trimmed by 6 bases and the J gene end by 9 bases; junction bases not matched to a gene: 5. Germline V gives CDR1 GTSNPN, CDR2 SVGIG (reference sequence). The CDR3 runs 13 residues. CDR3 DNA sequence: TGTGCCTGCGGGGACAGGGGGCGCCGGGAGCTGTTTTTT. As protein: CACGDRGRRELFF.

V gene TRBV19 combines with J gene TRBJ1-2; 9 bases fit TRBD1. With V trimmed by 6 bases and J by 6 bases, 2 bases remained unmatched. Germline values: CDR1 LNHDA, CDR2 SQIVND (reference sequence). CDR3 length: 12 residues. The CDR3 loop is CASRRTGDGYTF. In nucleotides, the CDR3 is TGTGCCAGTAGAAGGACAGGGGATGGCTACACCTTC.

In this sample, this clone turned up a few times. The rearrangement joins TRBV28 to TRBJ1-5, with D unresolved. Trimming removed 2 bases at V and 7 bases at J, with 9 bases between. CDR1 is MDHEN, CDR2 SYDVKM, per germline. The CDR3 extends over 13 amino acids. The CDR3 DNA is TGTGCCAGCAGTTTAAAAGGGAGGCAGCCCCAGCATTTT. Encoded protein: CASSLKGRQPQHF.

This clone was recorded a few times. The chain links TRBV6-5 to TRBJ1-5; D call uncertain. V was clipped by 0 bases and J by 6 bases, with 15 bases between them. Germline V gene data show CDR1 as MNHEY and CDR2 as SVGAGI. The CDR3 covers 16 residues. The CDR3 reads CASSYSHSGPGQPQHF. Written as DNA, the CDR3 is TGTGCCAGCAGTTACTCTCACAGTGGGCCCGGTCAGCCCCAGCATTTT.

This clone was seen more than once but under ten times. The chain carries TRBV21-1 and TRBJ2-3; no check of the table's D call, TRBD2, against the DNA was made. TRBV21-1 is tagged as a pseudogene. The CDR3 is made up of 15 amino acids. CDR3 bases: TGTGCCAGCCTCCCCCTAGCGGGAGTGGCGGATACGCAGTATTTT. This sequence encodes CASLPLAGVADTQYF.

By its share, this clone is medium-sized (0.01 to 0.1%). The rearrangement uses TRBV6-1 and TRBJ1-5; 8 positions match TRBD1. The J segment lost 1 base and the V segment lost 2 bases, leaving 4 bases of the junction unmatched. This CDR3 spans 16 amino acids. Germline CDR1 reads MNHNS; CDR2 reads SASEGT. The CDR3 DNA is TGTGCCAGCAGTGAAACAGGGGGTGGGAGCAATCAGCCCCAGCATTTT. It is translated as CASSETGGGSNQPQHF.

This clone showed up just a few times. The chain joins TRBV9 to TRBJ1-6, with 7 bases lining up with TRBD1. The CDR3 consists of 14 residues. V shed 3 bases, J shed 6 bases, and the junction held 3 bases outside the gene matches. CDR1 is SGDLS and CDR2 is YYNGEE in the germline V gene. The CDR3 DNA reads TGTGCCAGCAGCGCGGGACAGCCTAATTCACCCCTCCACTTT. As protein: CASSAGQPNSPLHF.

The J gene is TRBJ2-2, the V gene TRBV27; 7 bases line up with TRBD1. Trimming cost V 4 bases and J 2 bases; bases outside gene matches: 10. CDR1 is MNHEY, CDR2 SMNVEV, per germline (reference sequence). CDR3 length equals 17 residues. CDR3 region: CASSSHRQGINTGELFF. The CDR3, as DNA: TGTGCCAGCAGTTCGCACAGACAGGGAATAAACACCGGGGAGCTGTTTTTT.

The table lists this clone with a few counts. The chain employs TRBV19 and TRBJ1-5, with D possibly matching TRBD1 (6 bases). V was clipped by 3 bases and J by 6 bases, with 12 bases between them. CDR1 is LNHDA and CDR2 is SQIVND in the germline V gene (reference sequence). The CDR3 spans 14 residues. The CDR3 sequence: CASSMGGGPQPQHF. The CDR3 DNA reads as TGTGCCAGTAGTATGGGGGGGGGCCCTCAGCCCCAGCATTTT.

V is TRBV4-1 and J is TRBJ2-1, with 12 nucleotides matching TRBD2. Germline V gene sequence: CDR1 MGHRA, CDR2 YSYEKL. CDR3 length equals 18 residues. J gave up 0 bases and V 3 bases, and 6 bases lay outside the gene matches. The CDR3 spells CASSQGLAGRGSYNEQFF. In nucleotides, the CDR3 is TGCGCCAGCAGCCAGGGACTAGCGGGCCGAGGCTCCTACAATGAGCAGTTCTTC.

The gene calls are TRBV6-1 and TRBJ2-7, with D possibly TRBD2 on 7 matching bases. Trimming pared 5 bases from V and 6 bases from J, leaving 14 bases between. CDR3 length: 13 residues. Germline CDR1 MNHNS, CDR2 SASEGT. The CDR3 loop reads CASSPGGGGEQYF. DNA for the CDR3: TGTGCCAGCAGTCCGGGGGGAGGGGGCGAGCAGTACTTC.

This rearrangement joins TRBV11-2 to TRBJ2-5; possible D gene TRBD1, 6 bases. Trimming removed 5 bases from V and 1 base from J, with 17 bases in between. Germline loops: CDR1 SGHAT, CDR2 FQNNGV. The CDR3 covers 16 residues. This CDR3 reads CASSTGEWGLQETQYF. The DNA for the CDR3 is TGTGCCAGCAGCACAGGAGAATGGGGGCTCCAAGAGACCCAGTACTTC.

The genes are TRBV5-1 and TRBJ2-6, with 8 bases that match TRBD1. This CDR3 comprises 17 residues. Germline trimming cut 4 bases from V and 2 bases from J; bases unmatched to any gene: 8. Germline CDR1 SGHRS, CDR2 YFSETQ. The CDR3 DNA reads TGCGCCAGCAGCCCGACCCCGGACAGGGCTGGGGCCAACGTCCTGACTTTC. Protein: CASSPTPDRAGANVLTF.

The rearrangement joins TRBV13 to TRBJ2-1; 9 bases agree with TRBD1. CDR3 length: 16 amino acids. Germline CDR1 is PRHDT and CDR2 is FYEKMQ (reference sequence). The V and J ends lost 4 bases and 6 bases, in that order; junction bases with no gene match: 10. The CDR3 nucleotides are TGTGCCAGCAGCTCTTTCGGGACAGGGATTTCCAATGAGCAGTTCTTC. Encoded protein: CASSSFGTGISNEQFF. Looking up the rest from reference TRBV13 and TRBJ2-1 gives the full variable domain: AAGVIQSPRHLIKEKRETATLKCYPIPRHDTVYWYQQGPGQDPQFLISFYEKMQSDKGSIPDRFSAQQFSDYHSELNMSSLELGDSALYFCASSSFGTGISNEQFFGPGTRLTVL.